The 10 T cell receptor beta chains below come from one sample, sequenced in a study of blood T cells in healthy people across ages. Through a sample-barcoded 5' primer and a J-beta primer mix, a second PCR was run for roughly 6 to 12 cycles. Each CDR3 protein is one row after TCRdb ran MiXCR on the 5' RACE reads. The repertoire consists of roughly 800,000 distinct CDR3 sequences, with 55% to 70% occurring once and the leading ten covering over 20%. The sequenced material came from blood. The receptors were sampled from a man younger than 40 in good health.

V and J are TRBV6-2 or TRBV6-3 and TRBJ2-7; 7 bases match TRBD2. V trimming: 5 bases; J trimming: 7 bases; junction bases outside the gene matches: 11. The CDR3 has 14 amino acids. Germline V gives CDR1 MNHEY, CDR2 SVGEGT. The CDR3 nucleotides read TGTGCCAGCAGTCCGCTGCGGGAGCAGGCAGAGCAGTACTTC. Translated, it gives CASSPLREQAEQYF.

V gene TRBV6-6 combines with J gene TRBJ2-7; 8 bases agree with TRBD2. CDR1 is MNHNY, CDR2 SVGAGI, per germline (reference sequence). With 0 bases clipped from V and 1 base from J, the junction kept 5 bases outside the gene matches. The CDR3 contains 16 residues. The CDR3 coding sequence is TGTGCCAGCAGTTACTCTGGGACTAGTCCTTCCTACGAGCAGTACTTC. Translation gives CASSYSGTSPSYEQYF.

The J gene is TRBJ2-1, the V gene TRBV7-2, with D unresolved. Trimming left V 5 bases short and J 10 bases short, with 15 bases between. Looked up from germline, CDR1 is SGHTA and CDR2 is FQGNSA. This CDR3 is built from 13 residues. The CDR3 DNA reads as TGTGCCAGCAGCGAAGAGAGTGGCGCCGAGCAGTTCTTC. This encodes CASSEESGAEQFF.

The chain links TRBV7-9 to TRBJ2-6; D not resolved. This CDR3 contains 16 residues. V shed 7 bases and J shed 1 base, with 14 bases lying between them. CDR1 SEHNR and CDR2 FQNEAQ come from the germline V gene (reference sequence). CDR3 DNA sequence: TGTGCCAGCAAGGCTCCAGGCGTGTCTGGGGCCAACGTCCTGACTTTC. Protein sequence: CASKAPGVSGANVLTF.

The chain is built from TRBV6-5 and TRBJ1-2; no reliable D call. The V gene's germline CDR1 is MNHEY and CDR2 SVGAGI. V shed 6 bases and J shed 1 base, with 12 bases lying between them. The CDR3 is made up of 14 amino acids. CDR3 DNA sequence: TGTGCCAGCAGCTCGGACCTTATTAACTATGGCTACACCTTC. It yields the protein CASSSDLINYGYTF.

The V gene is TRBV29-1, the J gene TRBJ2-5, with D possibly being TRBD2 (5 bases). Germline CDR1 is SQVTM and CDR2 is ANQGSEA. The V and J ends lost 7 bases and 11 bases respectively, with 20 bases between them. The CDR3 totals 12 residues. The DNA of the CDR3 is TGCAGCGCTTTACGTGCGGGCAATGAGCAGTACTTC. This gives the protein CSALRAGNEQYF.

This chain joins TRBV12-3 or TRBV12-4 and TRBJ2-4; D is unclear. The CDR3 spans 14 residues. V was clipped by 2 bases and J by 1 base, with 6 bases between them. The CDR3 reads CASSLIRAKNIQYF. The CDR3 DNA sequence: TGTGCCAGCAGTTTAATTCGGGCCAAAAACATTCAGTACTTC.

This clonotype has just a few counts. This chain uses TRBV20-1 with TRBJ2-4, with D perhaps TRBD1 (6 bases). Germline V gives CDR1 DFQATT, CDR2 SNEGSKA (reference sequence). The CDR3 loop spans 17 amino acids. V was pared by 4 bases and J by 2 bases, with 21 bases between. CDR3 loop: CSAIGQGPSVPKNIQYF. As DNA, the CDR3 is TGCAGTGCTATTGGCCAGGGGCCTTCAGTTCCCAAAAACATTCAGTACTTC.

The chain has TRBV12-3 or TRBV12-4 and TRBJ2-7; D gene unclear. This CDR3 region has 14 residues. The V and J ends lost 5 bases and 0 bases respectively, with 11 bases between them. In DNA form, the CDR3 reads TGTGCCAGCAGTCCCCAAACAGTCTCCTACGAGCAGTACTTC. It yields the protein CASSPQTVSYEQYF.

As concerns this clonotype: Sequence at one end of the junction differs from germline and may be a read error. The chain links TRBV6-6 to TRBJ2-3; possible D gene TRBD1, 6 bases. The germline gives CDR1 MNHNY, CDR2 SVGAGI (reference sequence). The CDR3 runs 15 residues. Here the CDR3 reads CASSHEHTGIDTQYF. The CDR3 DNA is TGTGCCAGCAGCCACGAACACACAGGGATAGATACACAGTATTTT.